The rows below give T cell receptor beta chains drawn from one sample of a study of glioma-infiltrating T cells after dendritic cell vaccination. Assay used: immunoSEQ multiplex PCR; TCRdb lists only in-frame clones, some missing. The table lists 50,000 to 60,000 clones, approximately 80% of them singletons. Sequenced here: blood, sampled after dendritic cell vaccination. The receptors originated from a human donor with glioblastoma. CDR3s include the opening cysteine and the closing phenylalanine or tryptophan. The D gene is left open where the match is weak. Clone sizes are given selectively: once, few, many, or a class where the clone is expanded.

V gene	D gene	J gene	clone size	CDR3 protein	CDR3 DNA
TRBV7-2	-	TRBJ1-5	-	CASSLQGGRNQPQHF	TGTGCCAGCAGCTTACAAGGAGGGCGCAATCAGCCCCAGCATTTT
TRBV4-1	-	TRBJ2-3	-	CASSQPGWHTDTQYF	TGCGCCAGCAGCCAACCAGGATGGCACACAGATACGCAGTATTTT
TRBV10-1	-	TRBJ2-6	-	CASSESGSGANVLTF	TGCGCCAGCAGTGAGTCCGGCTCTGGGGCCAACGTCCTGACTTTC
TRBV13	-	TRBJ2-3	-	CASSLGGRSTDTQYF	TGTGCCAGCAGCTTAGGGGGGAGAAGCACAGATACGCAGTATTTT
TRBV7-2	TRBD1	TRBJ2-7	-	CASSHGGQRSSYEQYF	TGTGCCAGCAGCCATGGGGGACAGAGGAGCTCCTACGAGCAGTACTTC
TRBV20-1	-	TRBJ1-2	-	CSARDPEGYTF	TGCAGTGCTAGAGATCCCGAGGGCTACACCTTC
TRBV6-5	TRBD2	TRBJ2-5	few	CATAPPGLPETQYF	TGTGCCACCGCGCCTCCGGGACTACCAGAGACCCAGTACTTC
TRBV5-1	TRBD1	TRBJ1-2	-	CASSLVRGTAYGYTF	TGCGCCAGCAGCTTGGTGCGTGGGACAGCCTATGGCTACACCTTC
TRBV30	-	TRBJ1-1	-	CAWDGHREDEAFF	TGTGCCTGGGACGGACACCGAGAGGATGAAGCTTTCTTT
TRBV7-6	TRBD2	TRBJ2-5	-	CASSLGTSEETQYF	TGTGCCAGCAGTCTTGGAACTAGCGAAGAGACCCAGTACTTC
TRBV10-3	TRBD2	TRBJ2-7	-	CAISEYPTGGYEQYF	TGTGCCATCAGTGAGTACCCGACGGGGGGGTACGAGCAGTACTTC
TRBV7-9	-	TRBJ2-2	-	CASSSTSRARGELFF	TGTGCCAGCAGCTCCACCTCGCGGGCTCGAGGGGAGCTGTTTTTT
TRBV7-7	-	TRBJ2-5	-	CASSLTVLQETQYF	TGTGCTAGCAGCTTGACAGTACTCCAAGAGACCCAGTACTTC
TRBV30	-	TRBJ1-2	-	CAWSVLPGEAGYTF	TGTGCCTGGAGTGTTTTGCCCGGGGAGGCTGGCTACACCTTC
TRBV10-3	-	TRBJ1-4	-	CAISVRGDEKLFF	TGTGCCATCAGTGTTCGAGGAGATGAAAAACTGTTTTTT
TRBV7-2	-	TRBJ1-2	-	CASSSYSAGYGYTF	TGTGCCAGCAGTTCTTATAGCGCCGGCTATGGCTACACCTTC
TRBV4-1	TRBD2	TRBJ2-5	-	CASSQGVSSGQETQYF	TGCGCCAGCAGCCAAGGGGTTTCTAGCGGCCAAGAGACCCAGTACTTC
TRBV7-9	-	TRBJ2-3	-	CASSSRVRDTQYF	TGTGCCAGCAGCTCCAGGGTGCGAGATACGCAGTATTTT
TRBV7-2	TRBD1	TRBJ1-3	-	CASSFPGQGAKSSGNTIYF	TGTGCCAGCAGCTTCCCGGGACAGGGAGCCAAAAGCTCTGGAAACACCATATATTTT
TRBV18	TRBD1	TRBJ1-2	-	CASSPKTGGNYGYTF	TGTGCCAGCTCACCCAAGACAGGGGGGAACTATGGCTACACCTTC
TRBV28	-	TRBJ2-3	-	CASSPQQGSTDTQYF	TGTGCCAGCAGTCCACAACAGGGTAGCACAGATACGCAGTATTTT
TRBV19	-	TRBJ1-5	-	CACSLTELNQPQHF	TGTGCCTGTAGCCTTACAGAACTCAATCAGCCCCAGCATTTT
TRBV4-1	-	TRBJ1-1	-	CASSQERDRRTEAFF	TGCGCCAGCAGCCAAGAGAGAGACAGGCGGACTGAAGCTTTCTTT
TRBV5-1	-	TRBJ2-2	few	CASSLAETSTGELFF	TGCGCCAGCAGCTTGGCTGAGACTAGCACCGGGGAGCTGTTTTTT
TRBV29-1	-	TRBJ2-7	-	CSVEEGAYEQYF	TGCAGCGTTGAGGAGGGGGCCTACGAGCAGTACTTC
TRBV7-9	-	TRBJ2-7	-	CASSLGVSSSYEQYF	TGTGCCAGCAGCTTAGGAGTGTCTAGCTCCTACGAGCAGTACTTC
TRBV5-1	TRBD2	TRBJ2-1	-	CASTSQGLAGGSSYNEQFF	TGCGCCAGCACTTCCCAGGGACTAGCGGGGGGGAGCTCCTACAATGAGCAGTTCTTC
TRBV5-1	TRBD1	TRBJ2-1	once	CASSTGQGGNNEQFF	TGCGCCAGCAGCACGGGACAGGGGGGGAACAATGAGCAGTTCTTC
TRBV19	-	TRBJ1-5	-	CAGLFRGNQPQHF	TGTGCCGGTCTCTTTCGCGGCAATCAGCCCCAGCATTTT
TRBV12-5	-	TRBJ1-6	once	CASGSQNRDSPLHF	TGTGCTAGTGGATCCCAAAACAGGGATTCACCCCTCCACTTT
TRBV27	-	TRBJ2-7	-	CASSLVGVVNEQYF	TGTGCCAGCAGTTTAGTCGGGGTAGTGAACGAGCAGTACTTC
TRBV7-9	-	TRBJ2-7	-	CASSPRGSNEQYF	TGTGCCAGCAGCCCCCGGGGGTCTAACGAGCAGTACTTC
TRBV4-1	-	TRBJ1-5	few	CASSRSRITPQHF	TGCGCCAGCAGCCGCTCCAGGATCACGCCCCAGCATTTT
TRBV5-4	-	TRBJ1-1	few	CASSLPRGGADTEAFF	TGTGCCAGCAGCTTACCGAGAGGAGGCGCGGACACTGAAGCTTTCTTT
TRBV4-1	TRBD1	TRBJ2-7	-	CASSGNGQDFYEQYF	TGCGCCAGCAGCGGGAACGGACAGGACTTCTACGAGCAGTACTTC
TRBV7-2	-	TRBJ2-1	once	CASSLVARNEQFF	TGTGCCAGCAGCTTAGTGGCGAGGAATGAGCAGTTCTTC
TRBV6-5	-	TRBJ1-1	-	CASSYVGGTEAFF	TGTGCCAGCAGTTACGTGGGGGGGACTGAAGCTTTCTTT
TRBV6-6	-	TRBJ1-1	-	CASSLGVSVNTEAFF	TGTGCCAGCAGTCTCGGGGTGAGCGTGAACACTGAAGCTTTCTTT
TRBV6-6	TRBD2	TRBJ2-2	-	CASSYAGTSTGELFF	TGTGCCAGCAGTTACGCCGGGACTAGCACCGGGGAGCTGTTTTTT
TRBV19	-	TRBJ1-6	-	CASRQAGLDSPLHF	TGTGCCAGTAGACAGGCAGGGCTAGATTCACCCCTCCACTTT
TRBV6-1	TRBD1	TRBJ1-2	once	CASSWDRGNYGYTF	TGTGCCAGCAGTTGGGACAGGGGTAACTATGGCTACACCTTC
TRBV5-1	-	TRBJ2-3	once	CASSPSEGEADTQYF	TGCGCCAGCAGCCCCTCCGAAGGGGAGGCAGATACGCAGTATTTT
TRBV5-1	-	TRBJ2-2	once	CASASLGEAGELFF	TGCGCCAGCGCATCCCTGGGGGAGGCCGGGGAGCTGTTTTTT
TRBV7-8	TRBD1	TRBJ1-2	-	CASSLARGPNYGYTF	TGTGCCAGCAGCTTAGCCAGGGGGCCCAACTATGGCTACACCTTC
TRBV11-3	TRBD2	TRBJ2-1	-	CASSSPPGRAGAYNEQFF	TGTGCCAGCAGCTCCCCTCCGGGTCGGGCGGGGGCCTACAATGAGCAGTTCTTC
TRBV19	TRBD1	TRBJ1-5	-	CASSLYSGGVQPQHF	TGTGCCAGTAGTCTTTATTCAGGGGGCGTACAGCCCCAGCATTTT
TRBV18	-	TRBJ1-4	-	CASSGGANEKLFF	TGTGCCAGCTCCGGGGGAGCTAATGAAAAACTGTTTTTT
TRBV4-1	-	TRBJ2-7	-	CASSQGHGYEQYF	TGCGCCAGCAGCCAGGGACACGGCTACGAGCAGTACTTC
TRBV7-9	TRBD1	TRBJ2-7	-	CASSPRTGMGYEQYF	TGTGCCAGCAGCCCCCGGACAGGGATGGGCTACGAGCAGTACTTC
TRBV2	-	TRBJ1-2	-	CASIRGGETYGYTF	TGTGCCAGCATTAGGGGGGGTGAGACCTATGGCTACACCTTC
TRBV6-4	-	TRBJ1-4	few	CASSDSTGGDKEKLFF	TGTGCCAGCAGTGACTCGACCGGGGGTGATAAGGAAAAACTGTTTTTT
TRBV4-2	TRBD2	TRBJ2-7	-	CASSIGVASGHPSQYF	TGTGCCAGCAGCATAGGGGTGGCTAGCGGGCATCCAAGCCAGTACTTC
TRBV25-1	-	TRBJ2-3	-	CASSEYSGGTDTQYF	TGTGCCAGCAGTGAATATTCGGGGGGCACAGATACGCAGTATTTT
TRBV7-2	TRBD2	TRBJ2-2	-	CASSLKRGRTGELFF	TGTGCCAGCAGCTTAAAGCGGGGTCGGACCGGGGAGCTGTTTTTT
TRBV30	TRBD1	TRBJ1-2	once	CAWSGPGTGNYGYTF	TGTGCCTGGAGTGGTCCCGGGACAGGGAACTATGGCTACACCTTC
TRBV6-5	TRBD1	TRBJ2-3	-	CASSYSEGAGTQYF	TGTGCCAGCAGTTACTCCGAGGGGGCGGGTACGCAGTATTTT